Only a few counts were recorded for the clone carrying this TCR beta chain. Antigen specificity is unknown. This specimen comes from a study of TIL therapy for anti-PD-1-resistant metastatic lung cancer. Study summary: Patients had a median age of nearly 55 years (range about 35-80). Regarding the study as a whole: TIL clonotype persistence in blood showed no apparent association with response.

The CDR3 loop spans 15 amino acids. CDR1 and CDR2 (germline): KGHSH, LQKENI. V was trimmed by 4 bases and J by 2 bases, leaving 12 bases between them. Sequencing used immunoSEQ v3. Data came from immunoSEQ multiplex PCR; TCRdb stores just in-frame clones and leaves some out. The table includes about 60,000 clones, around 90% detected once. Regarding time point: pre-treatment sample, taken before nivolumab and TIL therapy. The rearrangement joins TRBV18 to TRBJ1-5, with D perhaps matching TRBD1 (5 bases). Sequences were derived from blood, sampled at baseline. This TCR was recovered from a person aged 30 to 80 with non-small cell lung cancer. CDR3 sequence: CASSQGTEGNQPQHF. CDR3 bases: TGTGCCAGCTCACAAGGGACGGAGGGCAATCAGCCCCAGCATTTT.